The clone carrying this T cell receptor (beta chain) was counted only a few times. Its specificity is unknown. Expressed TCRB transcripts were sequenced, since all the RNA that had been isolated was reverse transcribed. Assay used: immunoSEQ multiplex PCR; TCRdb lists only in-frame clones, some missing. The data contain about 240,000 clones, approximately 15% of them singletons. This sample stems from a study of beta chain features in type 1 diabetes. Study details: All samples yielded roughly 110 million examined sorted cells.

Via the markers CD45RO/CCR7/CD25/CD127/CD95/CD27, stem cell-like memory, regulatory, central memory and naive CD4+ cells were sorted. Germline loops: CDR1 GTSNPN, CDR2 SVGIG (reference sequence). The CDR3 sequence is 15 residues long. Trimming pared 2 bases from V and 7 bases from J, leaving 20 bases between. Notes on the study in general: In every one of the four CD4+ subsets, TCRB CDR3s were moderately but significantly shorter in Type 1 diabetes patients.

Sequences were obtained from naive CD4+ T cells from blood. This TCR came from a young man with type 1 diabetes. The rearrangement links TRBV30 to TRBJ2-5, with a weak D call TRBD2 (6 bases). In DNA, the CDR3 is TGTGCCTGGAGTCCTACTTCGCGGGGAGGTGGGACCCAGTACTTC. Translating it yields CAWSPTSRGGGTQYF.